This T cell receptor (beta chain) was recorded in a study of cytomegalovirus exposure and HLA in healthy donors. Study-wide results and caveats: A later analysis found first-cohort TCR clusters tended to co-occur in the approximately 120 validation repertoires.

As concerns this clone: Its antigen is unidentified.

Profiling relied on immunoSEQ multiplex PCR, and the TCRdb table lists in-frame clones only, not all of them. This table holds approximately 160,000 clones, about nine tenths found once. Per germline, CDR1 SGHDT and CDR2 YYEEEE. Deletions cut 4 bases from V and 2 bases from J, with 13 bases between. CDR3 size: 16 residues. The chain joins TRBV5-6 to TRBJ1-6; weak D call: TRBD1 (6 bases). This receptor was identified in a woman aged 25 to 39 in good health and CMV-seronegative. The sequenced sample consisted of PBMCs. CDR3 DNA: TGTGCCAGCAGCCACCCAGCAGGGGCCTATAATTCACCCCTCCACTTT. It is translated as CASSHPAGAYNSPLHF.